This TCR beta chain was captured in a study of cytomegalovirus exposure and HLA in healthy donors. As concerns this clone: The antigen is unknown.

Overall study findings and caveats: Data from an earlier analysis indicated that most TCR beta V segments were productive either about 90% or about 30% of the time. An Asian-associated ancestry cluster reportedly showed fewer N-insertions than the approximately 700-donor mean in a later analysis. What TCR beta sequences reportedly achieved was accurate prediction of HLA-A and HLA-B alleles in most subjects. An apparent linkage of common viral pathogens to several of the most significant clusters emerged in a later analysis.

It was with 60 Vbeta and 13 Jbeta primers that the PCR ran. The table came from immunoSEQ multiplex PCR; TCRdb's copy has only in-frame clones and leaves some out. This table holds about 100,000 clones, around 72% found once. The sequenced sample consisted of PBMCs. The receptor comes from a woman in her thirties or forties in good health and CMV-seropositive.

CDR3 in amino acids: CASSSGVVNQPQHF. The CDR3 bases are TGTGCCAGCAGCTCAGGGGTGGTGAATCAGCCCCAGCATTTT. This sequence joins TRBV5-5 and TRBJ1-5; D possibly corresponds to TRBD1 (6 bases). Germline V gene data show CDR1 as SGHKS and CDR2 as YYEKEE (reference sequence). V was pared by 3 bases and J by 4 bases, with 11 bases between. CDR3 length: 14 amino acids.